These 16 T cell receptor beta chains originate from one sample sequenced in a study of T cells in Graves' hyperthyroidism and ophthalmopathy. TCR beta CDR3 sequences were amplified from RNA transcripts. When the TCR CDR3 underwent first-round RT-PCR, the HTBI primer set was used. TCRdb fed the multiplex PCR reads into MiXCR, producing one record per CDR3 protein. The profile shows over 500,000 distinct CDR3 sequences, approximately 15% of them singletons. The sequencing input was blood. These receptors came from a woman between 40 and 55 years old with Graves' hyperthyroidism.

The V gene is TRBV28, the J gene TRBJ2-1; 12 bases line up with TRBD2. The CDR3 totals 17 residues. Germline assignment: CDR1 MDHEN and CDR2 SYDVKM. V dropped 1 base and J dropped 7; count of bases not matched to a gene: 8. CDR3 in DNA: TGTGCCAGCAGTTTATCTAGCGGGAGGGCCGTATGGAATGAGCAGTTCTTC. Encoded protein: CASSLSSGRAVWNEQFF.

This clonotype was counted between two and nine times. The chain carries TRBV13 and TRBJ1-5; 10 bases map to TRBD1. CDR3 length equals 15 residues. The junction had 4 bases not matched to a gene; V was cut back by 3 bases and J by 5 bases. CDR1 and CDR2 (germline): PRHDT, FYEKMQ (reference sequence). The CDR3 DNA is TGTGCCAGCAGCTTGCGTGGGACAGGGGATCAGCCCCAGCATTTT. This sequence encodes CASSLRGTGDQPQHF.

Ten or more counts support this clonotype. This chain links TRBV28 with TRBJ1-1; D not resolved. The germline gives CDR1 MDHEN, CDR2 SYDVKM. The CDR3 covers 11 residues. The V and J ends lost 2 bases and 8 bases respectively, with 6 bases between them. Here the CDR3 reads CASSLMREAFF. The CDR3 nucleotides read TGTGCCAGCAGTTTAATGAGAGAAGCTTTCTTT.

In this sample, this clonotype turned up many times. The rearrangement joins TRBV11-2 to TRBJ1-6; 12 nucleotides line up with TRBD1. This CDR3 is 17 amino acids long. J was trimmed by 8 bases and V by 1 base; bases with no gene match: 6. Germline CDR1 is SGHAT and CDR2 is FQNNGV. CDR3 DNA: TGTGCCAGCAGCTTAGCGGGACAGGGGGCAACAGATTCACCCCTCCACTTT. Translation: CASSLAGQGATDSPLHF. Complete variable domain (other parts from reference TRBV11-2 and TRBJ1-6): EAGVAQSPRYKIIEKRQSVAFWCNPISGHATLYWYQQILGQGPKLLIQFQNNGVVDDSQLPKDRFSAERLKGVDSTLKIQPAKLEDSAVYLCASSLAGQGATDSPLHFGNGTRLTVT.

This clonotype was observed a few times. This chain connects TRBV20-1 to TRBJ2-3; weak D call: TRBD1 (5 bases). V lost 3 bases and J lost 3, with 10 bases in between. The germline CDR1 and CDR2 sequences are DFQATT and SNEGSKA (reference sequence). CDR3 length: 13 residues. The CDR3 is CSASAGWTDTQYF. The CDR3 DNA reads TGCAGTGCTAGTGCAGGGTGGACAGATACGCAGTATTTT.

This clonotype occurred many times. The chain joins TRBV7-3 to TRBJ1-6; D might be TRBD1 (5 bases). CDR1 SGHTA and CDR2 FQGTGA come from the germline V gene. The V gene lost 2 bases and the J gene lost 10 bases, with 9 bases spanning the gap. CDR3 length: 13 residues. CDR3 nucleotide sequence: TGTGCCAGCAGCTTACAGGAGGGGTCACCCCTCCACTTT. This codes for CASSLQEGSPLHF.

This clonotype occurred many times. The gene calls are TRBV29-1 and TRBJ2-5; 7 bases align to TRBD2. From germline, CDR1 is SQVTM and CDR2 ANQGSEA. Germline trimming cut 7 bases from V and 2 bases from J; bases unmatched to any gene: 16. CDR3 length: 16 residues. Here the CDR3 DNA reads TGCAGCGCATACCCCTCGACTAGCAGTATACAAGAGACCCAGTACTTC. This codes for CSAYPSTSSIQETQYF.

This clonotype was observed many times. The rearrangement joins TRBV30 to TRBJ2-1, with 9 bases lining up with TRBD2. Germline CDR1 GTSNPN, CDR2 SVGIG (reference sequence). The CDR3 runs to 14 residues. The V and J ends lost 5 bases and 1 base, in that order; junction bases with no gene match: 3. The CDR3 here is CAWGLAGSYNEQFF. CDR3 bases: TGTGCCTGGGGGCTAGCGGGATCCTACAATGAGCAGTTCTTC.

This clonotype was seen at least ten times. The V call is TRBV12-3 or TRBV12-4, the J call TRBJ2-2, with unresolved D. The CDR3 contains 15 residues. The V gene lost 3 bases and the J gene lost 0 bases, with 8 bases spanning the gap. The CDR3 region is CASSFGQANTGELFF. DNA of the CDR3: TGTGCCAGCAGTTTTGGGCAGGCGAACACCGGGGAGCTGTTTTTT.

This clonotype has ten or more counts. The J gene is TRBJ2-7, the V gene TRBV12-3 or TRBV12-4; 8 nucleotides agree with TRBD2. V shed 6 bases, J shed 3 bases, and the junction held 7 bases outside the gene matches. CDR3 length: 14 residues. CDR3 sequence: CASSYGTSYYEQYF. The CDR3 nucleotides are TGTGCCAGCAGCTATGGGACTAGTTACTACGAGCAGTACTTC.

As regards this clonotype: A much more abundant neighbour one base away suggests this may be a read error. The CDR3 ends on some other residue instead of the conserved phenylalanine or tryptophan, so this is likely a read error. The chain is built from TRBV3-1 and TRBJ2-2; the D is unclear. Trimming shortened V by 1 base and J by 1 base, and 4 bases separated the two germline ends. There are 14 residues in the CDR3. Germline assignment: CDR1 LGHDT and CDR2 YNNKEL (reference sequence). CDR3: CASSQAGNTGELFL. The CDR3 DNA reads TGTGCCAGCAGCCAAGCCGGGAACACCGGGGAGCTGTTTTTA.

In this sample, this clonotype turned up a few times. The V call is TRBV5-4, the J call TRBJ2-3; 9 nucleotides agree with TRBD1. The CDR3 is made up of 16 amino acids. V lost 1 base and J lost 0; bases outside the gene matches: 3. CDR1 is SGHNT, CDR2 YYREEE, per germline (reference sequence). DNA of the CDR3: TGTGCCAGCAGCTTGTACGGGACAGGGAGCACAGATACGCAGTATTTT. Translated, it gives CASSLYGTGSTDTQYF.

This clonotype showed up many times. This chain joins TRBV11-3 and TRBJ1-2; D is undetermined. This CDR3 has 13 amino acids. Trimming removed 1 base at V and 5 bases at J, with 8 bases between. The germline V gene encodes CDR1 SGHNT and CDR2 YENEEA. DNA of the CDR3: TGTGCCAGCAGCTTAGCTGAAGGATATGGCTACACCTTC. The encoded protein is CASSLAEGYGYTF.

This clonotype was detected only a few times. The J gene is TRBJ1-5, the V gene TRBV20-1; 9 bases fit TRBD1. The germline gives CDR1 DFQATT, CDR2 SNEGSKA (reference sequence). V trimming: 3 bases; J trimming: 3 bases; junction bases outside the gene matches: 6. The CDR3 covers 15 residues. CDR3 nucleotides: TGCAGTGCTAGGGAGACAGGGGGATTCAATCAGCCCCAGCATTTT. The encoded protein is CSARETGGFNQPQHF.

V and J are TRBV7-9 and TRBJ2-7; 14 positions match TRBD2. The CDR3 extends over 16 amino acids. V lost 4 bases to trimming and J lost 5 bases; unmatched junction nucleotides: 7. Looked up from germline, CDR1 is SEHNR and CDR2 is FQNEAQ (reference sequence). CDR3 sequence (DNA): TGTGCCAGCAGCTATGGGACTAGCGGGAGTTTAGACGAGCAGTACTTC. It yields the protein CASSYGTSGSLDEQYF.

This clonotype has ten or more counts. The DNA for the CDR3 is TGTGCCAGCAGCCGAGGGACTAGCGGGGTGGTTCGGGAGCTGTTTTTT. Its translation is CASSRGTSGVVRELFF. This chain joins TRBV7-2 and TRBJ2-2; 13 nucleotides align to TRBD2. Trimming cost V 5 bases and J 9 bases; bases outside gene matches: 9. Looked up from germline, CDR1 is SGHTA and CDR2 is FQGNSA. The CDR3 is made up of 16 amino acids.